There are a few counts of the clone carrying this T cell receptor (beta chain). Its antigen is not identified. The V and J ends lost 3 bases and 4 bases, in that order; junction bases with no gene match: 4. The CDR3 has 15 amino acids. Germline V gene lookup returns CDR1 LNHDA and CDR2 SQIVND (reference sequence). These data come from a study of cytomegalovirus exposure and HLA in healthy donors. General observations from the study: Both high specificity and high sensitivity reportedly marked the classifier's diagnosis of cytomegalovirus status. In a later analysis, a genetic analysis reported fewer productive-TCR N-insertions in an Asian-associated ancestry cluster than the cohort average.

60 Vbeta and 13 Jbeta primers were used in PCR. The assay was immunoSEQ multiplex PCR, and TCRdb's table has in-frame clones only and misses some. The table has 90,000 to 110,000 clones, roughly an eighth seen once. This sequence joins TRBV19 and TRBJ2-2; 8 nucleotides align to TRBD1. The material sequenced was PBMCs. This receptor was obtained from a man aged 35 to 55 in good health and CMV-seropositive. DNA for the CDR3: TGTGCCAGTAGTATCCAACAGGGGGGCACCGGGGAGCTGTTTTTT. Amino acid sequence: CASSIQQGGTGELFF.